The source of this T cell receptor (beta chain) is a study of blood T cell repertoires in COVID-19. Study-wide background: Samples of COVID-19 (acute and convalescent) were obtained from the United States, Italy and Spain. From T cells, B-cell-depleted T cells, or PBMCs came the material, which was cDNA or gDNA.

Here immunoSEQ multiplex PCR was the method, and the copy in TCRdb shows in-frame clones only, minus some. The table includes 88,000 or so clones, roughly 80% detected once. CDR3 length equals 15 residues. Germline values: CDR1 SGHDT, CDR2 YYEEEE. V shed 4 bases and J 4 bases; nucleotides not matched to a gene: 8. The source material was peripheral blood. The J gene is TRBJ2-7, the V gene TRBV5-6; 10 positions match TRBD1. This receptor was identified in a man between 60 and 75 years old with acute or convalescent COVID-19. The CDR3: CASSGTGEAFYEQYF. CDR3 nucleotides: TGTGCCAGCAGCGGGACAGGGGAGGCATTTTACGAGCAGTACTTC.